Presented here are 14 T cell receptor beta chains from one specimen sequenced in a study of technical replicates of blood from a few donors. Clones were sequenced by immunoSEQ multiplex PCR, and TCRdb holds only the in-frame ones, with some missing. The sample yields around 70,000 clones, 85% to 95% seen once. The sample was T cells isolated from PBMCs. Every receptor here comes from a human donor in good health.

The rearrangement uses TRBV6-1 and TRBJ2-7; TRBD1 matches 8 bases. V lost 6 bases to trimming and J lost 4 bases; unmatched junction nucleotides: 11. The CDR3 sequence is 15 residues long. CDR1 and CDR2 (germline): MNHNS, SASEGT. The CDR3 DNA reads TGTGCCAGCAGCCCAGGGGGCGTCATAATGTACGAGCAGTACTTC. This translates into CASSPGGVIMYEQYF.

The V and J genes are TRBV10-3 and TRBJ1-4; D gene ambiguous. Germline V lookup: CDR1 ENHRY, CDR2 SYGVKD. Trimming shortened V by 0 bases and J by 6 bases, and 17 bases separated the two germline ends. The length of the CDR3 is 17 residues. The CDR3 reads CAISESTGGGLYEKLFF. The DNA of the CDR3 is TGTGCCATCAGTGAGTCGACGGGCGGCGGGTTATATGAAAAACTGTTTTTT.

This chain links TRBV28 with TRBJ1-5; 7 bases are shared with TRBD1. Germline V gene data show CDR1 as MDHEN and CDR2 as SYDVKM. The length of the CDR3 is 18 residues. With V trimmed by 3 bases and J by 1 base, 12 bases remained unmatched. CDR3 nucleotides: TGTGCCAGCAGTTTCCCTCCTCCCGGGACAGACAGCAATCAGCCCCAGCATTTT. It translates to CASSFPPPGTDSNQPQHF.

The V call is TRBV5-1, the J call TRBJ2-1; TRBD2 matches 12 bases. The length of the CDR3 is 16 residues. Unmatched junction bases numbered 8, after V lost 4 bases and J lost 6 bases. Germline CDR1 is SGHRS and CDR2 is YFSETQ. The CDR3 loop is CASSQALAGGINEQFF. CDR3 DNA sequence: TGCGCCAGCAGCCAAGCCCTAGCGGGGGGGATCAATGAGCAGTTCTTC.

The CDR3 DNA sequence: TGTGCCAGCAGTTTCAGGGATCTGGGCACTGAAGCTTTCTTT. As protein: CASSFRDLGTEAFF. The V gene is TRBV28, the J gene TRBJ1-1; the D gene is possibly TRBD1 (5 bases). V lost 3 bases to trimming and J lost 4 bases, with 12 bases between them. The CDR3 has 14 amino acids. In germline, CDR1 is MDHEN, CDR2 SYDVKM.

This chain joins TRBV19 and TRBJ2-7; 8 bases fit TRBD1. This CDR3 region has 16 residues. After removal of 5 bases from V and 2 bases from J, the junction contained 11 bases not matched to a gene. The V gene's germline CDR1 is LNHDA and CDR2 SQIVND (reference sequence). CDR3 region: CASSSSRTGRTYEQYF. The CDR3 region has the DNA TGTGCCAGTAGTTCTTCCCGGACAGGGCGAACCTACGAGCAGTACTTC.

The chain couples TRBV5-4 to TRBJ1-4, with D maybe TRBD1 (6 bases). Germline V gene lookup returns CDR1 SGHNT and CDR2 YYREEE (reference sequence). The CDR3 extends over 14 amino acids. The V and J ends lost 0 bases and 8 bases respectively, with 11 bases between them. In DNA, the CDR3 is TGTGCCAGCAGCTTGGGGCAGGGGAGAGAAAAACTGTTTTTT. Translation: CASSLGQGREKLFF.

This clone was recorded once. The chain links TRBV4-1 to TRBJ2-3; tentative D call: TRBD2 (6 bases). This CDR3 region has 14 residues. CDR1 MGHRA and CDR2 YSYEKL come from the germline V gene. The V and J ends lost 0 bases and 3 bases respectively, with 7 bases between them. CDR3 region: CASSQEGGTDTQYF. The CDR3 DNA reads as TGCGCCAGCAGCCAAGAGGGGGGAACAGATACGCAGTATTTT.

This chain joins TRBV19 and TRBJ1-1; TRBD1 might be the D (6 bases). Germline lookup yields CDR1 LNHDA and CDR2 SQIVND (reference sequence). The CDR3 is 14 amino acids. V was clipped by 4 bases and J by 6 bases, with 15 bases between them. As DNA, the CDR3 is TGTGCCAGTAGTAGAAACAGGGAACGGGCTGAAGCTTTCTTT. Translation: CASSRNRERAEAFF.

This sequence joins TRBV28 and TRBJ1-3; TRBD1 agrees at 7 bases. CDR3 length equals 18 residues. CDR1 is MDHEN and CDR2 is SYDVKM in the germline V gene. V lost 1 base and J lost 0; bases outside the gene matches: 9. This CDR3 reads CASSLSKDRPRSGNTIYF. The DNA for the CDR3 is TGTGCCAGCAGTTTATCCAAGGACAGGCCACGCTCTGGAAACACCATATATTTT.

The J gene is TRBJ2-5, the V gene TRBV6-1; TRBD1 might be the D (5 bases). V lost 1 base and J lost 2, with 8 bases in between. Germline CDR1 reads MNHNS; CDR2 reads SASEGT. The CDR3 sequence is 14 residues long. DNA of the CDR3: TGTGCCAGCAGTGAAGGGACAACTCAAGAGACCCAGTACTTC. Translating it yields CASSEGTTQETQYF.

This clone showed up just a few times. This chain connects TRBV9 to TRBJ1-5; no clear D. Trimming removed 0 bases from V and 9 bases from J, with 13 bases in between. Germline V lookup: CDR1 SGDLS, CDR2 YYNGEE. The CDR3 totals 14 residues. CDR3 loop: CASSVDHRPGPQHF. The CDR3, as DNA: TGTGCCAGCAGCGTAGACCACCGTCCGGGGCCCCAGCATTTT.

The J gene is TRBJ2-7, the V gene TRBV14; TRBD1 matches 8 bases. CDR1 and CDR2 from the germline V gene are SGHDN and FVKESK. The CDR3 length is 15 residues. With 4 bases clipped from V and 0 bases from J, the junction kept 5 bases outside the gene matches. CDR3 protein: CASSPGTGVSYEQYF. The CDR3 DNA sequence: TGTGCCAGCAGCCCGGGGACAGGCGTCTCCTACGAGCAGTACTTC. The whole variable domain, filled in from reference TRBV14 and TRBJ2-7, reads EAGVTQFPSHSVIEKGQTVTLRCDPISGHDNLYWYRRVMGKEIKFLLHFVKESKQDESGMPNNRFLAERTGGTYSTLKVQPAELEDSGVYFCASSPGTGVSYEQYFGPGTRLTVT.

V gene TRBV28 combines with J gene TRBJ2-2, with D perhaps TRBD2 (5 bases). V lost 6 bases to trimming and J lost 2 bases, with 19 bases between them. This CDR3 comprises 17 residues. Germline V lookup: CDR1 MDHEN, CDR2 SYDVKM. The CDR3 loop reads CASSPQWRVLNTGELFF. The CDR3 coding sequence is TGTGCCAGCAGCCCCCAGTGGCGGGTACTAAACACCGGGGAGCTGTTTTTT.